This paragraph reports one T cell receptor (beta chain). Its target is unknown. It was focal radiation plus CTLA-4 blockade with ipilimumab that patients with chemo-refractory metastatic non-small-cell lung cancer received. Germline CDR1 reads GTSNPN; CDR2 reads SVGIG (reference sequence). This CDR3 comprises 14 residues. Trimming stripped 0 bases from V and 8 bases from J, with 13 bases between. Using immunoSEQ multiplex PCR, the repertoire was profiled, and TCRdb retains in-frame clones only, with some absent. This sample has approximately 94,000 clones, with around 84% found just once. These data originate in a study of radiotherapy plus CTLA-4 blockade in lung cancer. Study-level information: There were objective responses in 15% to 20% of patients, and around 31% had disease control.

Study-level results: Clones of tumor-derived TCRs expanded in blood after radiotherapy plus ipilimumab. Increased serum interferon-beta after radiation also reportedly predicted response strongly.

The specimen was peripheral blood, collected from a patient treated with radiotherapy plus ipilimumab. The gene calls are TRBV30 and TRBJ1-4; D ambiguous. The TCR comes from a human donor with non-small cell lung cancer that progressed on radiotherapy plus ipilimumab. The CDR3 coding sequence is TGTGCCTGGAGTGTCGGGCCTAGAGGGGAAAAACTGTTTTTT. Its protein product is CAWSVGPRGEKLFF.